One sample yielded the 9 T cell receptor beta chains listed below, sequenced in a study of blood T cell repertoires in COVID-19 (dated by TCRdb to between 2020 and 2021). Library method: the immunoSEQ multiplex PCR assay. The table was pulled from immuneACCESS by TCRdb, which kept in-frame rearrangements only. Such tables lose some clones; where checked, under half of the loss comes from unresolved V genes, and the rest has no known cause. This sample holds 95,000 to 150,000 clones; 85% were observed only once. The biggest ten clones account for about a tenth of the sample. Sequenced: peripheral blood. The origin of the receptors is a man at least 80 years old with acute or convalescent COVID-19.

This chain uses TRBV10-3 with TRBJ2-2; D ambiguous. V lost 4 bases and J lost 0, with 9 bases in between. CDR1 is ENHRY and CDR2 is SYGVKD in the germline V gene. The CDR3 runs to 15 residues. Here the CDR3 DNA reads TGTGCCATCAGTGTGGGTGGAGCGAACACCGGGGAGCTGTTTTTT. Protein sequence: CAISVGGANTGELFF.

The rearrangement links TRBV2 to TRBJ2-2; D is ambiguous. Trimming stripped 6 bases from V and 8 bases from J, with 10 bases between. Germline V CDR1 and CDR2: SNHLY, FYNNEI. The CDR3 is made up of 12 amino acids. The CDR3 protein is CASRVQAGELFF. CDR3 nucleotide sequence: TGTGCCAGCAGGGTCCAGGCAGGGGAGCTGTTTTTT.

The table lists this clone with a few counts. V is TRBV6-5 and J is TRBJ1-5; no firm D call. V was cut by 6 bases and J by 2 bases, with 11 bases left in between. The length of the CDR3 is 14 residues. The germline V gene has CDR1 MNHEY and CDR2 SVGAGI. The CDR3 loop reads CASSSSIRNQPQHF. Written as DNA, the CDR3 is TGTGCCAGCAGCTCCAGTATTCGCAATCAGCCCCAGCATTTT.

The J gene is TRBJ1-4, the V gene TRBV30; the D is unclear. The CDR3 totals 12 residues. Germline values: CDR1 GTSNPN, CDR2 SVGIG (reference sequence). The ends were cut back, 8 bases at V and 11 bases at J, with 18 bases in the middle. CDR3 amino acids: CARTEGIGKLFF. In nucleotides, the CDR3 is TGTGCCCGAACCGAGGGAATTGGGAAACTGTTTTTT.

The V and J genes are TRBV9 and TRBJ2-3, with D perhaps matching TRBD2 (6 bases). CDR1 is SGDLS, CDR2 YYNGEE, per germline. V was cut by 0 bases and J by 4 bases, with 15 bases left in between. This CDR3 contains 16 residues. CDR3 sequence: CASSVGGLGGADTQYF. CDR3 bases: TGTGCCAGCAGCGTAGGGGGACTCGGGGGAGCAGATACGCAGTATTTT. Drawing the rest from reference TRBV9 and TRBJ2-3, the complete variable domain is DSGVTQTPKHLITATGQRVTLRCSPRSGDLSVYWYQQSLDQGLQFLIQYYNGEERAKGNILERFSAQQFPDLHSELNLSSLELGDSALYFCASSVGGLGGADTQYFGPGTRLTVL.

V and J are TRBV5-1 and TRBJ1-4; no reliable D call. Germline V lookup: CDR1 SGHRS, CDR2 YFSETQ. Trimming stripped 0 bases from V and 6 bases from J, with 9 bases between. The CDR3 has 14 residues. CDR3 nucleotide sequence: TGCGCCAGCAGCTTGGAGGCGGGTGATGAAAAACTGTTTTTT. This encodes CASSLEAGDEKLFF.

The chain joins TRBV11-2 to TRBJ1-1; TRBD1 aligns across 9 bases. CDR1 and CDR2 from the germline V gene are SGHAT and FQNNGV. Trimming took 3 bases from V and 10 from J; bases not matched to a gene: 12. The CDR3 consists of 15 residues. CDR3 coding DNA: TGTGCCAGCAGCTTTCCCGGGGGGACAGGGTCGGGAGCTTTCTTT. Translated: CASSFPGGTGSGAFF.

This chain joins TRBV10-3 and TRBJ2-3; 8 nucleotides align to TRBD1. Germline V gives CDR1 ENHRY, CDR2 SYGVKD. CDR3 size: 15 residues. Trimming cost V 6 bases and J 1 base; bases outside gene matches: 6. CDR3 coding DNA: TGTGCCATCAGGTCGACAGGGGTGGGCACAGATACGCAGTATTTT. As protein: CAIRSTGVGTDTQYF.

The CDR3 spells CASSYPTLAGPTGELFF. CDR3 DNA sequence: TGTGCCAGCAGTTACCCCACACTAGCGGGGCCCACCGGGGAGCTGTTTTTT. The chain employs TRBV6-2 or TRBV6-3 and TRBJ2-2; 10 nucleotides match TRBD2. The CDR3 is made up of 17 amino acids. Germline CDR1 and CDR2: MNHEY and SVGEGT. The V gene end was trimmed by 2 bases and the J gene end by 4 bases; junction bases not matched to a gene: 7.